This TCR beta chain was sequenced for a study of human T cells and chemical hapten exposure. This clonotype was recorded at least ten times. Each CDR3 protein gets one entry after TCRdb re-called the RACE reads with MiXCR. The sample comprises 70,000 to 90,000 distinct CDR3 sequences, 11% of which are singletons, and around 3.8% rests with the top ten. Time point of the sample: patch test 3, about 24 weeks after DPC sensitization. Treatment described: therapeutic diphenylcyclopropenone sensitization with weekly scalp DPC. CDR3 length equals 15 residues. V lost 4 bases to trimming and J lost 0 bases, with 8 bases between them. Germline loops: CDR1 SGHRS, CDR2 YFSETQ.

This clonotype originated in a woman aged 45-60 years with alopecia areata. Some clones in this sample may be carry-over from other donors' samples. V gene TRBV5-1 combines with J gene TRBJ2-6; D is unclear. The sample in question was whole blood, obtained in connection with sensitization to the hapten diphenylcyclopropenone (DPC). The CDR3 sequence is CASSPPTSGANVLTF. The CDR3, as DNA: TGCGCCAGCAGCCCCCCAACCTCTGGGGCCAACGTCCTGACTTTC.